What follows are 13 T cell receptor beta chains derived from one specimen sequenced in a study of early T cells in non-severe SARS-CoV-2 infection. From the 5' RACE reads, TCRdb called clonotypes with MiXCR, one entry per CDR3 protein. The data contain fewer than 40,000 distinct CDR3 sequences, approximately 6% of them singletons. The sample was whole blood. The receptors here all came from an adult who was a healthcare worker with PCR-confirmed SARS-CoV-2 infection or an uninfected control (not recorded which).

This clonotype was recorded once. The chain uses TRBV20-1 and TRBJ2-7; D perhaps matches TRBD2 (6 bases). V was clipped by 5 bases and J by 0 bases, with 14 bases between them. Germline V gives CDR1 DFQATT, CDR2 SNEGSKA (reference sequence). The CDR3 extends over 14 amino acids. The CDR3 protein is CSAPDLANSYEQYF. CDR3 DNA sequence: TGCAGTGCTCCTGACCTAGCGAACTCCTACGAGCAGTACTTC.

This clonotype was seen many times. This chain uses TRBV25-1 with TRBJ1-2; possible D gene TRBD1, 5 bases. The germline V and J ends were trimmed by 10 bases and 0 bases, with 12 bases remaining between them. This CDR3 region has 13 residues. Germline V gene lookup returns CDR1 MGHDK and CDR2 SYGVNS. CDR3 bases: TGTGCCATTGGGACGACCACTAACTATGGCTACACCTTC. Its translation is CAIGTTTNYGYTF.

This clonotype has a count of ten or more. The chain couples TRBV12-3 or TRBV12-4 to TRBJ2-1; tentative D call: TRBD2 (5 bases). Between the trimmed V and J ends, which lost 6 bases and 6 bases, there was a span of 12 bases. This CDR3 contains 13 residues. Here the CDR3 DNA reads TGTGCCAGCAGCAAACTAGTCGTCAATGAGCAGTTCTTC. Its protein is CASSKLVVNEQFF.

Details on this clonotype: A much larger clone differs from this one at a single base, so this may be a read error. The chain is built from TRBV28 and TRBJ2-4, with D possibly TRBD1 on 6 matching bases. Germline V lookup: CDR1 MDHEN, CDR2 SYDVKM. CDR3 length: 17 residues. V lost 7 bases to trimming and J lost 2 bases, with 21 bases between them. The CDR3 bases are TGTGCCAGCACCTCTCCTTATATGGGGGCTTCCAAAAACATTCAGTACTTC. It encodes CASTSPYMGASKNIQYF.

The sample holds many counts of this clonotype. The chain couples TRBV27 to TRBJ1-1; TRBD1 agrees at 9 bases. The J segment lost 7 bases and the V segment lost 6 bases, leaving 9 bases of the junction unmatched. Germline loops: CDR1 MNHEY, CDR2 SMNVEV (reference sequence). CDR3 length equals 14 residues. CDR3 in amino acids: CASRLQGAFGEAFF. The DNA for the CDR3 is TGTGCCAGCAGGTTACAGGGGGCTTTCGGTGAAGCTTTCTTT.

CDR3 sequence reads: CASSHPGTSVDEQFF. CDR3 in DNA: TGTGCCAGCAGCCACCCCGGGACTAGCGTCGATGAGCAGTTCTTC. This chain connects TRBV2 to TRBJ2-1; 10 positions agree with TRBD2. The CDR3 spans 15 residues. The trim removed 6 bases at V and 8 bases at J, leaving 10 bases unmatched. Germline CDR1 SNHLY, CDR2 FYNNEI.

This clonotype has at least ten counts. The rearrangement uses TRBV4-3 and TRBJ1-5, with a tentative D call TRBD1 (5 bases). The CDR3 contains 14 residues. The V gene's germline CDR1 is LGHNA and CDR2 YSLEER. Trimming took 0 bases from V and 6 from J, leaving 9 bases between them. CDR3 in DNA: TGCGCCAGCAGCCAAGATTCAAGGGGTCAGCCCCAGCATTTT. It codes for CASSQDSRGQPQHF.

This clonotype was found many times. The chain recombines TRBV12-3 or TRBV12-4 with TRBJ2-3, with TRBD1 matching 10 bases. This CDR3 has 15 residues. Trimming at V came to 4 bases and at J to 6 bases, leaving 7 bases not matched to a gene. The CDR3, as DNA: TGTGCCAGCAGTTCCCGCCGGGACAGGGGCGATACGCAGTATTTT. Translating it yields CASSSRRDRGDTQYF.

The rearrangement joins TRBV6-5 to TRBJ2-3; D gene uncertain. In germline, CDR1 is MNHEY, CDR2 SVGAGI. The CDR3 is 15 residues long. Trimming pared 0 bases from V and 8 bases from J, leaving 15 bases between. The CDR3 bases are TGTGCCAGCAGTTACTCAGGGCGAGTACGGCTTACGCAGTATTTT. Translating gives CASSYSGRVRLTQYF.

This clonotype appeared many times. The rearrangement links TRBV30 to TRBJ1-6; 7 nucleotides align to TRBD1. V was pared by 1 base and J by 6 bases, with 3 bases of the junction left unmatched. Germline lookup yields CDR1 GTSNPN and CDR2 SVGIG (reference sequence). The length of the CDR3 is 14 residues. The CDR3 is CAWSAGTVNSPLHF. As DNA, the CDR3 is TGTGCCTGGAGTGCCGGGACAGTTAATTCACCCCTCCACTTT.

This clonotype was detected a few times. The CDR3 is CASSLIGGYGEQFF. CDR3 nucleotide sequence: TGTGCCAGCAGCTTAATCGGGGGGTATGGTGAGCAGTTCTTC. The V call is TRBV7-2, the J call TRBJ2-1; 7 positions match TRBD2. The CDR3 is 14 residues long. Per germline, CDR1 SGHTA and CDR2 FQGNSA. With V trimmed by 2 bases and J by 9 bases, 7 bases remained unmatched. The full variable domain, with the rest looked up from reference TRBV7-2 and TRBJ2-1, is GAGVSQSPSNKVTEKGKDVELRCDPISGHTALYWYRQSLGQGLEFLIYFQGNSAPDKSGLPSDRFSAERTGGSVSTLTIQRTQQEDSAVYLCASSLIGGYGEQFFGPGTRLTVL.

This clonotype was detected ten times or more. V usage is TRBV4-3 and J usage is TRBJ2-3; no clear D gene. The germline V gene encodes CDR1 LGHNA and CDR2 YSLEER. CDR3 length: 14 amino acids. V lost 0 bases and J 4 bases, leaving 8 bases between the germline ends. The CDR3 nucleotides read TGCGCCAGCAGCCAAGACTGGGCTTCAGATACGCAGTATTTT. Protein: CASSQDWASDTQYF.

This clonotype showed up many times. This CDR3 is CASGGVNTEAFF. The CDR3 DNA follows: TGCGCCAGCGGAGGAGTGAACACTGAAGCTTTCTTT. V is TRBV5-1 and J is TRBJ1-1; no reliable D call. The germline gives CDR1 SGHRS, CDR2 YFSETQ. CDR3 length: 12 residues. Deletions cut 7 bases from V and 0 bases from J, with 7 bases between.